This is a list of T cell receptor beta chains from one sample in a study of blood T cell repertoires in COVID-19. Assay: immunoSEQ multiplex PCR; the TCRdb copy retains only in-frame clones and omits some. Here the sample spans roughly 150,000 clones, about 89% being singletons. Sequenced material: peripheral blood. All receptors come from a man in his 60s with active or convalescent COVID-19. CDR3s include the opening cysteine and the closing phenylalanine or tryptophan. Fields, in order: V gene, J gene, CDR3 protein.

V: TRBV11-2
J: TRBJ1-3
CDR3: CASSLDRAGNTIYF

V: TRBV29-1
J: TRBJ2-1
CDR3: CSVVTTGGYEQFF

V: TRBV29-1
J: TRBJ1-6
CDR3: CSVLDRSNSPLHF

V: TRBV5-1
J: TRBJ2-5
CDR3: CASSWDFGRGQETQYF

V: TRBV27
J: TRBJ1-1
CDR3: CASGRLVNTEAFF

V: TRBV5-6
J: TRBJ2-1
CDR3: CASAGYSSYNEQFF

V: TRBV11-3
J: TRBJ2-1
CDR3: CASSARLAGSSEQFF

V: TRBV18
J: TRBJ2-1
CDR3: CASSPPGGNEQFF

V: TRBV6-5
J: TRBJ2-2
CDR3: CASSYFSGGTGELFF

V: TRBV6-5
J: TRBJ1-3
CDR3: CASSLGTGSSAIYF

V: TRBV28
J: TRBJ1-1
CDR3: CASSPWGEEVTEAFF

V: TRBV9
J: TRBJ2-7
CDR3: CASSTRGHPYEQYF

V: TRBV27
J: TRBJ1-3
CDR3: CASSLEGDRGPTSGNTIYF

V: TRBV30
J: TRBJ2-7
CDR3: CAWSRRGSLSYEQYF

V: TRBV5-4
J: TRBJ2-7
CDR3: CASSLVEGYEQYF

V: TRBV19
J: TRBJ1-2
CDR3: CASSSWSGQGTTNYGYTF

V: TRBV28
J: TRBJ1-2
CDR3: CASSFGTGSSNYGYTF

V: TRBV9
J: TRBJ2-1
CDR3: CASSVSPSGDNEQFF

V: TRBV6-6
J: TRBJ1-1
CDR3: CASSYRQGMNTEAFF

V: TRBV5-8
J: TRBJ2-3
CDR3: CASSWDRGGTDTQYF

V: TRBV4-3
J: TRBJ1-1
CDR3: CASSQEGGTEAFF

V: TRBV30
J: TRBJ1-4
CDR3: CAWSGTRGLFF

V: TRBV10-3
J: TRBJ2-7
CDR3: CAISAVRSYEQYF

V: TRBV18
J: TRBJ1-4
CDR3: CASSPDDRTTNEKLFF

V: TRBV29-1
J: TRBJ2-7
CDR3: CSGKDTYEQYF

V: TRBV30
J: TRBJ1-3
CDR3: CAWTGGTEGSGNTIYF

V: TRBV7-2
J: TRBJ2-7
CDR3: CASSLKDRAYEQYF

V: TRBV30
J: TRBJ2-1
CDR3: CAWTPLGGDNEQFF

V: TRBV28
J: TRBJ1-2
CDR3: CASGQANFNYGYTF

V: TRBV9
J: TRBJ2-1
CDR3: CASSVVGVGSGGTNEQFF

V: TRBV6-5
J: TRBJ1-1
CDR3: CASRQMNTEAFF

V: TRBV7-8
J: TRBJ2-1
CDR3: CASSLSLIGNGRGNYNEQFF

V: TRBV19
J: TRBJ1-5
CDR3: CASSMDRGMSNQPQHF

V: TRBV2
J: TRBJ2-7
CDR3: CASSARQGDSYEQYF

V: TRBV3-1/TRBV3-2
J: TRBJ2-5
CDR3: CASSPSGEGPVETQYF

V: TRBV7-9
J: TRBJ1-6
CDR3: CASSSGNSPLHF

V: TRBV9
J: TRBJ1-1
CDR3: CASSVTGLGEAFF

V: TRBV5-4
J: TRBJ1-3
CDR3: CASSTGGEILGNTIYF

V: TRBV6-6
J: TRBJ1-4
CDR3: CASSIRGGMMKLFF

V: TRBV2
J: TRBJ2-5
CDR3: CASIAGETQYF